The source of this T cell receptor (beta chain) is a study of shared clonotypes between healthy human individuals (TCRdb year 2020). The study in broad terms: Three men and a couple of women, aged 18 to 49 years, made up the cohort. Leukapheresis yielded between about 0.85 and 10 billion PBMCs per donor. The study deeply sequenced blood TCR repertoires of about five healthy adults to estimate repertoire size and the extent of clonotype sharing between individuals. Libraries were prepared and TCR repertoires were sequenced by different laboratories using diverse techniques, in order to increase sequencing depth and limit assay-specific biases. The full study reports these points: Pairwise subsampling indicated that sequencing depth was expected to affect the degree of clonotype sharing among donors. Sampling was restricted to blood, and TCR repertoires in tissues likely differ from the TCR repertoires found in blood. Because the study included a small number of donors, the genetic and exposure-history diversity represented was limited.

Using the deep immunoSEQ assay, TCR CDR3 regions were amplified from genomic DNA by multiplex PCR. Extracted genomic DNA from each cell subset was spread evenly across all wells of several immunoSEQ 96-well plates, with each plate serving as a replicate. For unsorted PBMC, each replicate PCR was loaded with approximately 0.3 ug genomic DNA, equivalent to about 30,000 T cell genomes. Ten immunoSEQ deep assay plates were used to sequence the unsorted PBMC genomic DNA. Purified libraries were quantified with a Qubit 3.0 fluorometer, sized on a Bioanalyzer 2100, and re-quantified with the KAPA Library Quantification kit. Every immunoSEQ 96-well plate was sequenced on a dedicated single-read 150-cycle Illumina NextSeq 550 flow cell. In the source study's methods: Because the immunoSEQ output included only junctional sequences and no quality scores, the filtering could not be the same as the filtering used for full-length reads. To assign V/J genes and CDR3, sequences were annotated against IMGT germline references using PyIR, a Python wrapper for IgBLAST v1.9. Reads were removed for weak V/J assignments (E-value above 1e-6), missing CDR3, stop codons, out-of-frame junctions, or ambiguous translated residues. V3J clonotypes were defined as sequences sharing the same inferred V gene, J gene, and CDR3 amino acid sequence. Percentage overlap between repertoires was calculated by dividing the number of shared unique clonotypes by the size of the smaller repertoire. Three approaches were used to assess repertoire richness: RTK rarefaction, the Chao1 estimator, and Recon v2.1 estimates of unobserved clonotypes. The table comes from immuneACCESS by way of TCRdb, which keeps in-frame sequences with V and J called. Part of the clones is missing from these tables; in studies checked, under half for an unresolved V gene and the rest for unknown reasons. V and J calls and clone size come straight from that table; D and trimming were deduced from the DNA. For this sample there are about 490,000 clones; over 70% appear just once. About 13% of the sample goes to the ten largest clones.

Of note for this clone: This receptor's antigen is unknown. Base-call qualities are not available, and no considerably larger clone is one nucleotide away.

The donors were healthy, HIV-negative adults with no recently reported acute infections or vaccinations. Every donor was a Caucasian adult living in Nashville, Tennessee, USA. For unsorted samples, about 90 million PBMCs were counted, and genomic DNA was extracted using the QIAamp DNA Blood Mini kit. After blood collection by leukapheresis, PBMCs were isolated using Ficoll-Histopaque density gradient centrifugation and then cryopreserved in the vapor phase of liquid nitrogen. The CDR3 runs 12 residues from the cysteine to the phenylalanine. The read is trimmed to its CDR3 DNA, 36 bases read in frame from base 1. V is reduced by 0 bases and J by 7 bases, leaving a spacing of 3 bases between them. From a lookup of the germline V gene (reference sequence), CDR1 and CDR2 are SEHNR and FQNEAQ.

This receptor chain uses TRBV7-9 and TRBJ1-4, with no reliable assignment of the D segment. Sample: PBMCs. This TCR was sampled from a woman between 40 and 55 years old in good health. Some clones in this sample may be carry-over from other donors' samples. The nucleotide sequence reads TGTGCCAGCAGCTTAGCTCTTGAAAAACTGTTTTTT. The resulting protein is CASSLALEKLFF.